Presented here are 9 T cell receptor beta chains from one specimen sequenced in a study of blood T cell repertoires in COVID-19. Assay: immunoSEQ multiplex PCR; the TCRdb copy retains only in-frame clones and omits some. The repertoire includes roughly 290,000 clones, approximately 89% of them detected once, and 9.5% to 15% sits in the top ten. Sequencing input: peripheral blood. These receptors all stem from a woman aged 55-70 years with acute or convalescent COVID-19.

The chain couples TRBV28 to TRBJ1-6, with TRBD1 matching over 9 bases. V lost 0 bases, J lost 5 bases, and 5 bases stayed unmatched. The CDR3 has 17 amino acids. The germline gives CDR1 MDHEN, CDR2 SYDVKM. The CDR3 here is CASSLWPDRGDNSPLHF. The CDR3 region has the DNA TGTGCCAGCAGTTTATGGCCCGACAGGGGGGATAATTCACCCCTCCACTTT.

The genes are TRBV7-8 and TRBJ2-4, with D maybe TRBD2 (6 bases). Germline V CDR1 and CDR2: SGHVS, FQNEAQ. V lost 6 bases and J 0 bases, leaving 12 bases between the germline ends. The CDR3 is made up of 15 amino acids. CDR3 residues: CASSAGTLAKNIQYF. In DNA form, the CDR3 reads TGTGCCAGCAGTGCAGGGACTCTAGCCAAAAACATTCAGTACTTC. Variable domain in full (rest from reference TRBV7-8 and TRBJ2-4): GAGVSQSPRYKVAKRGQDVALRCDPISGHVSLFWYQQALGQGPEFLTYFQNEAQLDKSGLPSDRFFAERPEGSVSTLKIQRTQQEDSAVYLCASSAGTLAKNIQYFGAGTRLSVL.

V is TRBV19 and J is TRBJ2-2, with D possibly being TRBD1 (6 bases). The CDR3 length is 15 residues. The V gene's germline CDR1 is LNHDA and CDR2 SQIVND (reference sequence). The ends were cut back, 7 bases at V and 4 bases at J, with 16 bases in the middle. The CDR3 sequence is CASTLGQILTGELFF. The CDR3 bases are TGTGCCAGTACCCTCGGACAGATCCTCACCGGGGAGCTGTTTTTT.

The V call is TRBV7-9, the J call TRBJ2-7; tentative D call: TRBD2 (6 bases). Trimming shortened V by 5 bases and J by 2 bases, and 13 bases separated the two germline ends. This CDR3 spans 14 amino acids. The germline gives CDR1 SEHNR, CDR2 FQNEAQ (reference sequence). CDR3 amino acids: CASSDLSGTYEQYF. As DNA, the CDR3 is TGTGCCAGCAGCGACCTTAGCGGAACCTACGAGCAGTACTTC.

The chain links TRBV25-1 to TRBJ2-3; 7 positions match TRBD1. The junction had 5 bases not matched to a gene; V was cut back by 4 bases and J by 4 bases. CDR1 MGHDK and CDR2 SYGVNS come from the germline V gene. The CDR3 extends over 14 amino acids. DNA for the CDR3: TGTGCCAGCAGTGGAACACAGGGGTCAGATACGCAGTATTTT. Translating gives CASSGTQGSDTQYF.

Here the CDR3 reads CASSLGAGNPFF. The CDR3 DNA sequence: TGCGCCAGCAGCTTGGGTGCCGGGAACCCTTTCTTT. The chain joins TRBV5-1 to TRBJ1-1; no clear D gene. The CDR3 length is 12 residues. Germline V gene sequence: CDR1 SGHRS, CDR2 YFSETQ. V was cut by 0 bases and J by 12 bases, with 12 bases left in between.

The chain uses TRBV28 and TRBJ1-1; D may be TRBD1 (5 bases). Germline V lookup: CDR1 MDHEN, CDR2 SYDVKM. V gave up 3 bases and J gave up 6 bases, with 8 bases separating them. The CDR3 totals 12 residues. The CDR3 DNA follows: TGTGCCAGCAGTTTCATAGGGGCTGAAGCTTTCTTT. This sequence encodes CASSFIGAEAFF.

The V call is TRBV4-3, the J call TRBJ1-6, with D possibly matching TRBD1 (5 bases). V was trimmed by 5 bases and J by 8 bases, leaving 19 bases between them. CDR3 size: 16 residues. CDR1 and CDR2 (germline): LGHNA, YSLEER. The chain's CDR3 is CASSSLVGRVDSPLHF. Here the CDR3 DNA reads TGCGCCAGCAGCTCCCTAGTCGGCAGGGTGGATTCACCCCTCCACTTT.

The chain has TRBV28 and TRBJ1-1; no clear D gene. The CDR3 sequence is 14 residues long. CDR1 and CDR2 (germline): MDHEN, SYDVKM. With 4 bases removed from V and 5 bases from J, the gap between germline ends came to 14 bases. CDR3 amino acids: CASSSEGRRTEAFF. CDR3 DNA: TGTGCCAGCAGTTCGGAGGGTCGTCGGACTGAAGCTTTCTTT. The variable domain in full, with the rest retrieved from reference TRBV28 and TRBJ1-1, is DVKVTQSSRYLVKRTGEKVFLECVQDMDHENMFWYRQDPGLGLRLIYFSYDVKMKEKGDIPEGYSVSREKKERFSLILESASTNQTSMYLCASSSEGRRTEAFFGQGTRLTVV.